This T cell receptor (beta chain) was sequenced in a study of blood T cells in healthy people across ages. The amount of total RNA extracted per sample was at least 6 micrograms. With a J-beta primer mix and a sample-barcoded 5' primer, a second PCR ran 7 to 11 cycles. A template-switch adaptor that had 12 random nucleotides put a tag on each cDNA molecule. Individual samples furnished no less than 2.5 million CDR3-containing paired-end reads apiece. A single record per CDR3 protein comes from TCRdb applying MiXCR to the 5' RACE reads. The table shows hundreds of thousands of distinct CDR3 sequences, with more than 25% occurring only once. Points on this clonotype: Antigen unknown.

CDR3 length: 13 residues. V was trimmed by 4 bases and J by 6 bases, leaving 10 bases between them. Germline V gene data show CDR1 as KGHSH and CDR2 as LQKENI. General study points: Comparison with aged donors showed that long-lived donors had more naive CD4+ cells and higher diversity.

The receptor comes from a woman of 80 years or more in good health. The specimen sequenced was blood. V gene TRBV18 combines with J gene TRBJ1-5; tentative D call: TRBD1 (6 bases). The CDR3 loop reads CASSLDSRQPQHF. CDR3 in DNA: TGTGCCAGCTCACTGGACAGCCGTCAGCCCCAGCATTTT.